One sample yielded the 13 T cell receptor beta chains listed below, sequenced in a study of beta chain features in type 1 diabetes. For these receptors, no antigen is known. What was sequenced were expressed TCRB transcripts, since all of the isolated RNA had been reverse transcribed. The repertoire was sequenced with immunoSEQ multiplex PCR; TCRdb's copy has only in-frame clones and lacks some. This table holds over 150,000 clones, around a tenth found once. General study results and limits: TCRB CDR3s from Type 1 diabetes patients were moderately but significantly shorter in all four CD4+ subsets.

Material: central memory CD4+ T cells from blood. All receptors derive from a man younger than 45 with type 1 diabetes.

The chain couples TRBV7-2 to TRBJ1-1; the D gene is possibly TRBD1 (6 bases). V lost 5 bases and J 0 bases, leaving 7 bases between the germline ends. Germline V CDR1 and CDR2: SGHTA, FQGNSA. This CDR3 is 13 amino acids long. CDR3 in amino acids: CASSGQLNTEAFF. DNA for the CDR3: TGTGCCAGCAGCGGACAGCTGAACACTGAAGCTTTCTTT.

This chain links TRBV5-4 with TRBJ2-5; 7 bases agree with TRBD2. Trimming cost V 2 bases and J 5 bases; bases outside gene matches: 9. CDR1 SGHNT and CDR2 YYREEE come from the germline V gene (reference sequence). The CDR3 extends over 15 amino acids. The CDR3 is CASSLVTSAGETQYF. The CDR3 bases are TGTGCCAGCAGCTTAGTAACTAGCGCAGGGGAGACCCAGTACTTC.

This clone came up a few times. The chain links TRBV2 to TRBJ2-2; 11 bases align to TRBD2. The junction had 2 bases not matched to a gene; V was cut back by 7 bases and J by 1 base. CDR3 length equals 15 residues. The germline V gene has CDR1 SNHLY and CDR2 FYNNEI. The CDR3 loop is CASTGTSGNTGELFF. The CDR3 nucleotides read TGTGCCAGCACCGGGACTAGCGGGAACACCGGGGAGCTGTTTTTT.

This clone was found many times. This chain uses TRBV28 with TRBJ2-3; the D gene is possibly TRBD2 (7 bases). The CDR3 is 15 residues long. The germline V and J ends were trimmed by 6 bases and 1 base, with 14 bases remaining between them. CDR1 MDHEN and CDR2 SYDVKM come from the germline V gene. The chain's CDR3 is CASSVRGGGTDTQYF. CDR3 DNA sequence: TGTGCCAGCAGCGTCAGGGGAGGGGGCACAGATACGCAGTATTTT.

There are a few counts of this clone. The chain recombines TRBV28 with TRBJ2-4; D is ambiguous. CDR1 and CDR2 (germline): MDHEN, SYDVKM. Trimming left V 9 bases short and J 2 bases short, with 14 bases between. The CDR3 runs to 14 residues. CDR3 coding DNA: TGTGCCAGTCTAGATGGCCTCACCAAAAACATTCAGTACTTC. Translated, it gives CASLDGLTKNIQYF.

This clone was found a few times. J is TRBJ1-5 and V is TRBV28; D not certain. Germline V gene sequence: CDR1 MDHEN, CDR2 SYDVKM. This CDR3 has 15 residues. The V gene lost 4 bases and the J gene lost 2 bases, with 12 bases spanning the gap. The CDR3: CASSYPGAGNQPQHF. The CDR3 DNA is TGTGCCAGCAGTTACCCGGGAGCTGGCAATCAGCCCCAGCATTTT.

This chain connects TRBV7-9 to TRBJ1-4, with 10 bases aligning to TRBD1. This CDR3 comprises 13 residues. Germline lookup yields CDR1 SEHNR and CDR2 FQNEAQ (reference sequence). V gave up 10 bases and J gave up 6 bases; unmatched junction bases: 5. The DNA for the CDR3 is TGTGCCACTGCCGGGACAGGGGATGAAAAACTGTTTTTT. Translating gives CATAGTGDEKLFF.

This clone was counted a few times. The chain combines TRBV28 with TRBJ2-7, with TRBD1 matching over 8 bases. CDR1 MDHEN and CDR2 SYDVKM come from the germline V gene. V trimming: 6 bases; J trimming: 1 base; junction bases outside the gene matches: 5. CDR3 size: 14 residues. The DNA of the CDR3 is TGTGCCAGCAGGCCAGGGGGCCTTTCCTACGAGCAGTACTTC. This codes for CASRPGGLSYEQYF. The full variable domain, in which reference TRBV28 and TRBJ2-7 provide the parts outside the CDR3, is DVKVTQSSRYLVKRTGEKVFLECVQDMDHENMFWYRQDPGLGLRLIYFSYDVKMKEKGDIPEGYSVSREKKERFSLILESASTNQTSMYLCASRPGGLSYEQYFGPGTRLTVT.

This clone was detected a few times. The chain couples TRBV15 to TRBJ2-1; TRBD1 might be the D (6 bases). Germline lookup yields CDR1 LNHNV and CDR2 YYDKDF (reference sequence). This CDR3 has 19 residues. V was cut by 0 bases and J by 10 bases, with 28 bases left in between. CDR3: CATSRDLLGEQGWLREQFF. The CDR3 DNA reads TGTGCCACCAGCAGAGATCTATTGGGCGAACAGGGATGGCTTCGAGAGCAGTTCTTC.

The chain has TRBV6-5 and TRBJ2-7; D possibly corresponds to TRBD2 (6 bases). This CDR3 spans 13 amino acids. CDR1 MNHEY and CDR2 SVGAGI come from the germline V gene. With 8 bases removed from V and 1 base from J, the gap between germline ends came to 12 bases. CDR3 protein: CASSGTLSYEQYF. In DNA, the CDR3 is TGTGCCAGCTCGGGGACTCTATCCTACGAGCAGTACTTC.

A few counts support this clone. The V gene is TRBV19, the J gene TRBJ2-1, with 12 positions matching TRBD2. Germline-derived CDR1 and CDR2 are LNHDA and SQIVND (reference sequence). The J segment lost 8 bases and the V segment lost 7 bases, leaving 12 bases of the junction unmatched. This CDR3 comprises 16 residues. The CDR3, as DNA: TGTGCCAGTATACACTCCGCCTCTAGCGGGAGGGATGAGCAGTTCTTC. Its translation is CASIHSASSGRDEQFF.

The gene calls are TRBV20-1 and TRBJ1-2; D may be TRBD1 (6 bases). The CDR3 sequence is 11 residues long. V dropped 7 bases and J dropped 5 bases, with 11 bases sitting between them. The germline gives CDR1 DFQATT, CDR2 SNEGSKA (reference sequence). The CDR3 region has the DNA TGCAGTGGACAGGCAAAATATGGCTACACCTTC. Amino acids: CSGQAKYGYTF.

This clone was counted between two and nine times. The chain employs TRBV6-1 and TRBJ2-7; D is perhaps TRBD1 (6 bases). This CDR3 has 17 residues. Trimming left V 1 base short and J 3 bases short, with 19 bases between. CDR1 is MNHNS and CDR2 is SASEGT in the germline V gene. CDR3 in DNA: TGTGCCAGCAGTGAAGGATACTCAGGATTAGGGGGCTACGAGCAGTACTTC. Translating it yields CASSEGYSGLGGYEQYF.